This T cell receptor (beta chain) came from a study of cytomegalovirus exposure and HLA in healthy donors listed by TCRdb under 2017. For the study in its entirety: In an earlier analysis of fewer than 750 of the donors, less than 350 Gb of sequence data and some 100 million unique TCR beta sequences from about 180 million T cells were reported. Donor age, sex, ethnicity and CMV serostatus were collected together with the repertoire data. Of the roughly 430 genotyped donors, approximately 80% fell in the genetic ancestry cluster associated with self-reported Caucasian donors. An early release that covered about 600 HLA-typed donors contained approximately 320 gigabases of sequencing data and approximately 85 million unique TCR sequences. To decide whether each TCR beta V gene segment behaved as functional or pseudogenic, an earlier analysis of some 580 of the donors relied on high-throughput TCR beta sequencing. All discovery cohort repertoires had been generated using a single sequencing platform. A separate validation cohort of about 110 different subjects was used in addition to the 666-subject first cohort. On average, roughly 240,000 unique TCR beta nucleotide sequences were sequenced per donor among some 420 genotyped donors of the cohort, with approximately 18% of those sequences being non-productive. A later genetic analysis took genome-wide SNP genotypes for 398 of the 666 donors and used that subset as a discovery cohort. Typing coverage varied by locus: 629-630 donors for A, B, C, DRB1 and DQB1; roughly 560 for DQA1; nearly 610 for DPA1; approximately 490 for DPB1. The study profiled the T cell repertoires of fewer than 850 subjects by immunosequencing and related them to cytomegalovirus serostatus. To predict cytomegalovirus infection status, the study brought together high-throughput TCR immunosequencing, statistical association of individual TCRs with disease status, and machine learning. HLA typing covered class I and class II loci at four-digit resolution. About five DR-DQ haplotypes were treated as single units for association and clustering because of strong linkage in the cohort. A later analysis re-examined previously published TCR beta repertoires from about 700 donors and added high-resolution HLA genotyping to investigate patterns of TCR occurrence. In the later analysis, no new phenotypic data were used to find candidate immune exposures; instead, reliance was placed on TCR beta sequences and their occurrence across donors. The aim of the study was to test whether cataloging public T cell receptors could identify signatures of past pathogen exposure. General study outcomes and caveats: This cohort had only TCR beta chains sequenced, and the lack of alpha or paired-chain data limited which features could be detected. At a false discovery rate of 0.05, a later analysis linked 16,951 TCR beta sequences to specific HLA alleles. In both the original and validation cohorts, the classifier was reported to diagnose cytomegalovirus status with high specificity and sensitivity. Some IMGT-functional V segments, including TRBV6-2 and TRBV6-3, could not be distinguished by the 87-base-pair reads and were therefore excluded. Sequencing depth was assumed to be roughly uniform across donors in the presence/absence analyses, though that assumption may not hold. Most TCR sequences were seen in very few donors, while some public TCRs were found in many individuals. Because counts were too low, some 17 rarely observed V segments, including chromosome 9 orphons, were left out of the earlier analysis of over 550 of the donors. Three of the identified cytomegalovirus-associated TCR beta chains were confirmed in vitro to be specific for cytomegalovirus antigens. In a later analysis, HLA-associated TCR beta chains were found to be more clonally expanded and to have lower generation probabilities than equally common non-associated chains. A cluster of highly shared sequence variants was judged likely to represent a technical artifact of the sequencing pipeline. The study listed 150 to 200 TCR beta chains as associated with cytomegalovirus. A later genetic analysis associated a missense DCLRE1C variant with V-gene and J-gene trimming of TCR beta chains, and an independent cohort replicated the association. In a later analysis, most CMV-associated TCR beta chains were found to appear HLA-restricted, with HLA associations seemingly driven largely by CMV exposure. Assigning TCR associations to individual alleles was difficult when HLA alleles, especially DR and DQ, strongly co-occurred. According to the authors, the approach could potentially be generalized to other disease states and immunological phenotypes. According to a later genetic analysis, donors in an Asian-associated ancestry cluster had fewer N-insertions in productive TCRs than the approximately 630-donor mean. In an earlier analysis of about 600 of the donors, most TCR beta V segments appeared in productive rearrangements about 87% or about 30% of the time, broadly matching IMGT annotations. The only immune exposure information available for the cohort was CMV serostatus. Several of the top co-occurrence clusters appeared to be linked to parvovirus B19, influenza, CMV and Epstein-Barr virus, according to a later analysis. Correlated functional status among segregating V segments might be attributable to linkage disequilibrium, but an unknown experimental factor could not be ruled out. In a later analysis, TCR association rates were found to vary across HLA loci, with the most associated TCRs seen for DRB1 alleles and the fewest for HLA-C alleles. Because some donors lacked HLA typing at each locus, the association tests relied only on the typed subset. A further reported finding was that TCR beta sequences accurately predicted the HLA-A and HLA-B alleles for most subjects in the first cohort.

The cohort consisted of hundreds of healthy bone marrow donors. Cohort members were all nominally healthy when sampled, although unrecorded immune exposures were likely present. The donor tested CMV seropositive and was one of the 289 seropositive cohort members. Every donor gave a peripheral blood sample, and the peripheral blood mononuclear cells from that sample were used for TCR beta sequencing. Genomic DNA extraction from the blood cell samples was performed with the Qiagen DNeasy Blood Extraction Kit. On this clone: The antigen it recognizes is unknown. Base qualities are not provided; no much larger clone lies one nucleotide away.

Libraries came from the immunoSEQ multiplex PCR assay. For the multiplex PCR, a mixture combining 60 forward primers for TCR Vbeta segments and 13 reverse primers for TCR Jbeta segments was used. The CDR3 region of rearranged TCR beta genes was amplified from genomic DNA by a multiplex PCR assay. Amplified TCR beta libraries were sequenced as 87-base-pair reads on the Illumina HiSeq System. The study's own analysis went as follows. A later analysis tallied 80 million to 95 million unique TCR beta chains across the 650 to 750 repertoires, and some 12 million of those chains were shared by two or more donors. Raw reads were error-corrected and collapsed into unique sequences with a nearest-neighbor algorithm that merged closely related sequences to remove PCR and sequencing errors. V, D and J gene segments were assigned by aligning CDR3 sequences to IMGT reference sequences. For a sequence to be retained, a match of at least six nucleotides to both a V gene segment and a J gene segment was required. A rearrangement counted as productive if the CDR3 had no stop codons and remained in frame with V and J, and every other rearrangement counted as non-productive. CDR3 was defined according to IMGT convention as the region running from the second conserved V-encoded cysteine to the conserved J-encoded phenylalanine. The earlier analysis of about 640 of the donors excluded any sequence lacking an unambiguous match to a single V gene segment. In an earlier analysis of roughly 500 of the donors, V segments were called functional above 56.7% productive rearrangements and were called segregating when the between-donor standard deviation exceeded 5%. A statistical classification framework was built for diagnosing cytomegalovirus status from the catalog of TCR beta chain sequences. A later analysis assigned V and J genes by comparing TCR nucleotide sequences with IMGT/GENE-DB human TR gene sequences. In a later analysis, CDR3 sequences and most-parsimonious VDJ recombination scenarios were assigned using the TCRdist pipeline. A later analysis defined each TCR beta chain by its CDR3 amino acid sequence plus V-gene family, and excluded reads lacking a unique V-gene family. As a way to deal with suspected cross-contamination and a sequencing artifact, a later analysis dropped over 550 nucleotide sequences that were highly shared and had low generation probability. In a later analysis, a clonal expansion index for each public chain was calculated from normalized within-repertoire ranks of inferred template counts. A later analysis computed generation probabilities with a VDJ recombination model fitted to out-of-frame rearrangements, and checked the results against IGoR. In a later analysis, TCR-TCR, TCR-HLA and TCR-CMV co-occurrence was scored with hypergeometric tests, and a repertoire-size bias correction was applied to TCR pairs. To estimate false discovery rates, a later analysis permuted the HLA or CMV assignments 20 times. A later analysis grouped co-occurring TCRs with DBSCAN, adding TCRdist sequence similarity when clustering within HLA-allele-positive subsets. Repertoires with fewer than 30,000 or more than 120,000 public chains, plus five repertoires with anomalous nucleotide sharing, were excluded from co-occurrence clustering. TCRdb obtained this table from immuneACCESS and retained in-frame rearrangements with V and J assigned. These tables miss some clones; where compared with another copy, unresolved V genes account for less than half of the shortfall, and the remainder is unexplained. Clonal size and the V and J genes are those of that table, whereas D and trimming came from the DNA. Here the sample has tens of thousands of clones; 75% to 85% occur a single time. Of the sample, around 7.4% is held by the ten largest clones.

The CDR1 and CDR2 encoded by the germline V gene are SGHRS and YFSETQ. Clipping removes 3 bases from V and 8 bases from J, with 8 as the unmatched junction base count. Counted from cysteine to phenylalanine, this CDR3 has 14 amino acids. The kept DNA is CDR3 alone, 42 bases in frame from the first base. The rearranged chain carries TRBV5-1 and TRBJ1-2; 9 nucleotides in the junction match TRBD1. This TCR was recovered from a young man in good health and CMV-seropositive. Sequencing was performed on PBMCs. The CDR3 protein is CASSSGQGAQGYTF. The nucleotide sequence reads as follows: TGCGCCAGCAGCTCGGGACAGGGAGCCCAGGGCTACACCTTC.